These 19 T cell receptor beta chains were sequenced from one sample in a study of control samples from healthy donors and cancer patients. The data were produced by immunoSEQ multiplex PCR, yet TCRdb's version contains in-frame clones alone and is incomplete. Altogether 180,000 or so clones are present, just over 90% being singletons, with the ten largest covering about 4%. Sequencing was done on a sample of blood. These receptors came from a woman aged 55 to 70 in good health.

The rearrangement links TRBV15 to TRBJ2-1, with D perhaps matching TRBD1 or TRBD2 (5 bases each). Trimming cost V 3 bases and J 11 bases, with 17 bases left between them. CDR1 and CDR2 from the germline V gene are LNHNV and YYDKDF (reference sequence). The CDR3 loop spans 14 amino acids. In DNA, the CDR3 is TGTGCCACCAGCAGCCCAAATGGGGGTCAGAAGCAGTTCTTC. It encodes CATSSPNGGQKQFF. Together with reference TRBV15 and TRBJ2-1, the CDR3 gives the full variable domain: DAMVIQNPRYQVTQFGKPVTLSCSQTLNHNVMYWYQQKSSQAPKLLFHYYDKDFNNEADTPDNFQSRRPNTSFCFLDIRSPGLGDTAMYLCATSSPNGGQKQFFGPGTRLTVL.

The chain couples TRBV11-2 to TRBJ2-7; tentative D call: TRBD2 (6 bases). The CDR3 loop spans 15 amino acids. Germline V lookup: CDR1 SGHAT, CDR2 FQNNGV. Trimming took 4 bases from V and 6 from J, leaving 19 bases between them. As DNA, the CDR3 is TGTGCCAGCAGCTCCAACCCCTCCGGGGGAAGCGAGCAGTACTTC. This gives the protein CASSSNPSGGSEQYF.

The chain links TRBV5-6 to TRBJ1-5; 7 bases agree with TRBD1. Germline loops: CDR1 SGHDT, CDR2 YYEEEE. V trimming: 2 bases; J trimming: 5 bases; junction bases outside the gene matches: 10. The CDR3 sequence is 16 residues long. The CDR3 protein is CASSLRWGQGDQPQHF. The CDR3 nucleotides are TGTGCCAGCAGCTTACGTTGGGGTCAGGGGGATCAGCCCCAGCATTTT.

V usage is TRBV11-2 and J usage is TRBJ2-2, with TRBD1 identical over 10 bases. The V gene end was trimmed by 3 bases and the J gene end by 4 bases; junction bases not matched to a gene: 5. This CDR3 contains 16 residues. Germline CDR1 and CDR2: SGHAT and FQNNGV. For the CDR3, the DNA is TGTGCCAGCAGCTTCTTAGGACAGGGGGGCACCGGGGAGCTGTTTTTT. This codes for CASSFLGQGGTGELFF.

The chain recombines TRBV5-4 with TRBJ1-1; TRBD1 matches at 8 bases. Trimming took 1 base from V and 0 from J; bases not matched to a gene: 11. The CDR3 spans 18 residues. From germline, CDR1 is SGHNT and CDR2 YYREEE (reference sequence). The CDR3 here is CASSLRQGASHLNTEAFF. As DNA, the CDR3 is TGTGCCAGCAGCTTGCGGCAGGGGGCCTCACATTTGAACACTGAAGCTTTCTTT. Variable domain in full (rest from reference TRBV5-4 and TRBJ1-1): ETGVTQSPTHLIKTRGQQVTLRCSSQSGHNTVSWYQQALGQGPQFIFQYYREEENGRGNFPPRFSGLQFPNYSSELNVNALELDDSALYLCASSLRQGASHLNTEAFFGQGTRLTVV.

This chain joins TRBV2 and TRBJ2-5, with 7 bases identical to TRBD2. The CDR3 has 16 amino acids. CDR1 and CDR2 (germline): SNHLY, FYNNEI. V dropped 4 bases and J dropped 2; count of bases not matched to a gene: 10. In DNA form, the CDR3 reads TGTGCCAGCAGTGCCATGGGTCACGGGGGGCAAGAGACCCAGTACTTC. It is translated as CASSAMGHGGQETQYF. Filled out from reference TRBV2 and TRBJ2-5, the complete variable domain reads EPEVTQTPSHQVTQMGQEVILRCVPISNHLYFYWYRQILGQKVEFLVSFYNNEISEKSEIFDDQFSVERPDGSNFTLKIRSTKLEDSAMYFCASSAMGHGGQETQYFGPGTRLLVL.

The chain is built from TRBV6-4 and TRBJ2-6; D remains unclear. The CDR3 has 16 residues. Trimming took 0 bases from V and 0 from J, leaving 6 bases between them. Per the germline V gene, CDR1 is MRHNA and CDR2 is SNTAGT. The CDR3 protein is CASSDSKRSGANVLTF. The CDR3 region has the DNA TGTGCCAGCAGTGACTCGAAGCGCTCTGGGGCCAACGTCCTGACTTTC.

The chain joins TRBV19 to TRBJ1-1; D ambiguous. The CDR3 sequence is 13 residues long. V gave up 6 bases and J gave up 1 base, with 9 bases separating them. Per the germline V gene, CDR1 is LNHDA and CDR2 is SQIVND (reference sequence). The CDR3 loop is CASRRVGNTEAFF. As DNA, the CDR3 is TGTGCCAGTAGGAGGGTAGGGAACACTGAAGCTTTCTTT.

The V and J genes are TRBV7-2 and TRBJ2-5, with 7 bases aligning to TRBD1. The V segment lost 4 bases and the J segment 10 bases; nucleotides outside the gene matches: 9. CDR3 length: 13 residues. Germline CDR1 reads SGHTA; CDR2 reads FQGNSA. The CDR3: CASSSRDRTSQYF. Written as DNA, the CDR3 is TGTGCCAGCAGCTCGAGGGACAGAACGAGCCAGTACTTC.

This clone was picked up one time. The chain has TRBV7-2 and TRBJ2-1; D possibly matches TRBD1 or TRBD2 (5 bases each). Trimming took off 0 bases at V and 11 bases at J, with 11 bases between the two ends. This CDR3 has 13 residues. The germline V gene has CDR1 SGHTA and CDR2 FQGNSA. CDR3 loop: CASSLARDLQQFF. CDR3 nucleotide sequence: TGTGCCAGCAGCTTAGCTCGGGACCTCCAGCAGTTCTTC.

V and J are TRBV5-6 and TRBJ1-2, with TRBD1 matching over 7 bases. J lost 8 bases, V lost 4 bases, and 8 bases had no gene match. The CDR3 is made up of 13 amino acids. The germline CDR1 and CDR2 sequences are SGHDT and YYEEEE. The CDR3 is CASSRGTAIGYTF. CDR3 DNA: TGTGCCAGCAGCCGAGGGACAGCCATAGGCTACACCTTC.

The V and J genes are TRBV5-1 and TRBJ2-5, with 9 bases identical to TRBD1. CDR3 size: 15 residues. V lost 4 bases, J lost 5 bases, and 9 bases stayed unmatched. Germline CDR1 is SGHRS and CDR2 is YFSETQ. The CDR3 sequence is CASSQIQGARETQYF. CDR3 nucleotides: TGCGCCAGCAGCCAAATACAGGGGGCTCGGGAGACCCAGTACTTC.

The chain has TRBV4-3 and TRBJ2-5; 7 bases are a match to TRBD2. J gave up 1 base and V 4 bases, and 15 bases lay outside the gene matches. The V gene's germline CDR1 is LGHNA and CDR2 YSLEER. CDR3 length equals 18 residues. CDR3 amino acids: CASSPSVRAGEPQETQYF. The CDR3 region has the DNA TGCGCCAGCAGCCCAAGCGTAAGGGCGGGGGAACCCCAAGAGACCCAGTACTTC.

The chain links TRBV18 to TRBJ1-1, with 9 nucleotides matching TRBD1. With V trimmed by 2 bases and J by 0 bases, 1 base remained unmatched. Germline CDR1 KGHSH, CDR2 LQKENI. CDR3 length equals 15 residues. This CDR3 reads CASSPWDRVNTEAFF. In DNA form, the CDR3 reads TGTGCCAGCTCACCATGGGACAGGGTGAACACTGAAGCTTTCTTT.

This clone has more than one count but fewer than ten. The V and J genes are TRBV18 and TRBJ1-2; D is ambiguous. The CDR3 has 15 residues. Germline V lookup: CDR1 KGHSH, CDR2 LQKENI. The germline V and J ends were trimmed by 0 bases and 4 bases, with 12 bases remaining between them. This chain's CDR3 is CASSPPERIIYGYTF. CDR3 sequence (DNA): TGTGCCAGCTCACCACCGGAGCGAATAATCTATGGCTACACCTTC.

The V and J genes are TRBV7-6 and TRBJ2-5; no reliable D call. The CDR3 length is 14 residues. Trimming took off 1 base at V and 5 bases at J, with 11 bases between the two ends. The V gene's germline CDR1 is SGHVS and CDR2 FNYEAQ. This CDR3 reads CASSLDDGRETQYF. The CDR3 DNA reads TGTGCCAGCAGCTTAGACGATGGTAGGGAGACCCAGTACTTC.

The chain is built from TRBV7-2 and TRBJ2-7; D tentatively reads TRBD1 or TRBD2 (5 bases each). With 1 base removed from V and 0 bases from J, the gap between germline ends came to 7 bases. Germline V gene lookup returns CDR1 SGHTA and CDR2 FQGNSA. The CDR3 consists of 14 residues. The CDR3, as DNA: TGTGCCAGCAGCTTAGATGGGGGCTCCTACGAGCAGTACTTC. Its translation: CASSLDGGSYEQYF.

This chain uses TRBV9 with TRBJ1-5; perhaps TRBD1 as D (5 bases). Germline V gene sequence: CDR1 SGDLS, CDR2 YYNGEE. The CDR3 totals 14 residues. V dropped 0 bases and J dropped 4 bases, with 8 bases sitting between them. The CDR3 DNA follows: TGTGCCAGCAGCGTAGGGGGGTTTAATCAGCCCCAGCATTTT. Its translation is CASSVGGFNQPQHF.

Note on this clone: This sample includes further DNA sequences coding for the same CDR3. The chain joins TRBV7-3 to TRBJ2-1; tentative D call: TRBD1 (6 bases). The CDR3 is 14 amino acids. Germline V CDR1 and CDR2: SGHTA, FQGTGA. The ends were cut back, 4 bases at V and 1 base at J, with 8 bases in the middle. This CDR3 is CASSWGRSYNEQFF. CDR3 nucleotide sequence: TGTGCCAGCAGCTGGGGGCGGTCCTACAATGAGCAGTTCTTC.